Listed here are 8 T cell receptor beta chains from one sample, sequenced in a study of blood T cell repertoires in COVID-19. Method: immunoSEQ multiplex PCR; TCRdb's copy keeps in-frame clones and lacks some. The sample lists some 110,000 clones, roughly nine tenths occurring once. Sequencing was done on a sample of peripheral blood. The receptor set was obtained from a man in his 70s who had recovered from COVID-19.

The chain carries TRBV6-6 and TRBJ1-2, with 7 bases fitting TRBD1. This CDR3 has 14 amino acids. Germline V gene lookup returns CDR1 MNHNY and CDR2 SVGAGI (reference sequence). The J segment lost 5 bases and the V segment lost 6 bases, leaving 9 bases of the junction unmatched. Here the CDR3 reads CASSTTPQGYGYTF. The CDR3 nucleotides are TGTGCCAGCAGCACTACCCCACAGGGGTATGGCTACACCTTC.

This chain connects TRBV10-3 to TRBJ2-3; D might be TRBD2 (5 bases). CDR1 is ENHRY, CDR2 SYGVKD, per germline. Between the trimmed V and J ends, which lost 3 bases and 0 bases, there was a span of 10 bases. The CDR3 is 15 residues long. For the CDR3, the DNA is TGTGCCATCAGTGAAACCCGGACTAGCACAGATACGCAGTATTTT. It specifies CAISETRTSTDTQYF.

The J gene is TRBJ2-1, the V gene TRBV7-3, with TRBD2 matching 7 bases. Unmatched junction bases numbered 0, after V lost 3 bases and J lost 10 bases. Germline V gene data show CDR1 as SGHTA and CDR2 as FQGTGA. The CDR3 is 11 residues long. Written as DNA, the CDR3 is TGTGCCAGCAGCTTCGGGGGGGAGCAGTTCTTC. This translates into CASSFGGEQFF.

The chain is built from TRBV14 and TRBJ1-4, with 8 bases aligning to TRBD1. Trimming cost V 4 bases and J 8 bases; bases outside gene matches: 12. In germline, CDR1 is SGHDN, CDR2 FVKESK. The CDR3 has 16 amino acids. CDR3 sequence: CASSRTPGQEREKLFF. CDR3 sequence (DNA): TGTGCCAGCAGCCGGACTCCGGGACAGGAACGGGAAAAACTGTTTTTT.

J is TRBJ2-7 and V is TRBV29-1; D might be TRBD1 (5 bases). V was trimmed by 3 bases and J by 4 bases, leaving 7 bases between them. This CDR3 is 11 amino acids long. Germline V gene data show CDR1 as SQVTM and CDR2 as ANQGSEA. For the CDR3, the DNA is TGCAGCGTTGATAGGGGTTACGAGCAGTACTTC. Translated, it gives CSVDRGYEQYF.

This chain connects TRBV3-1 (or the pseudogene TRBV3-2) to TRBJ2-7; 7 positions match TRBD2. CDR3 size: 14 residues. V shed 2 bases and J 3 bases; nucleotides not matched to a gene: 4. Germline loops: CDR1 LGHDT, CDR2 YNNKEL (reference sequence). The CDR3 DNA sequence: TGTGCCAGCAGCCAATACGGGGGGTTCTACGAGCAGTACTTC. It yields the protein CASSQYGGFYEQYF.

The CDR3 region is CASSYPDRIYEQYF. CDR3 nucleotide sequence: TGTGCCAGCAGTTACCCGGACAGGATCTACGAGCAGTACTTC. The V and J genes are TRBV6-5 and TRBJ2-7, with 7 bases matching TRBD1. The CDR3 totals 14 residues. The V gene end was trimmed by 2 bases and the J gene end by 3 bases; junction bases not matched to a gene: 4. The germline gives CDR1 MNHEY, CDR2 SVGAGI.

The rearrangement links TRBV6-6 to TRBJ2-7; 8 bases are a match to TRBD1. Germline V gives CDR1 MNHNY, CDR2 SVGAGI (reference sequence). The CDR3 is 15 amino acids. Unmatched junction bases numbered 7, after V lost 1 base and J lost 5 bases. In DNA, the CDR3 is TGTGCCAGCAGTTACTTACGGACAGGGTTGGACGAGCAGTACTTC. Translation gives CASSYLRTGLDEQYF.